This T cell receptor beta chain originates from a study of OX40 agonist ivuxolimab in advanced cancers. Background for the entire study: Ivuxolimab, which targeted the costimulatory receptor OX40 (CD134), was an agonistic, fully human IgG2 monoclonal antibody. Intravenous ivuxolimab was administered to patients every 2 weeks at six dose levels: 0.01, 0.1, 0.3, 1.5, 3 and 10 mg/kg. Among the roughly 50 dose-escalation patients, around 19 had hepatocellular carcinoma, around 15 melanoma, 9 renal cell carcinoma and 9 head and neck cancer. The dose-escalation cohort was approximately 83% male with a mean age of approximately 60 years, ranging from roughly 20 to 80. Prior anti-PD-1, anti-PD-L1 or anti-CTLA-4 therapy was permitted, and approximately 39% of dose-escalation patients had received checkpoint inhibitors. Partial responses occurred in three dose-escalation patients, of whom one had hepatocellular carcinoma and two had cutaneous melanoma. Peripheral TCRbeta sequencing aimed to test whether ivuxolimab altered TCR sequence diversity and caused clonal T-cell expansion. The paper reports the monotherapy dose-escalation portion (N of about 54 patients) of the phase I ivuxolimab trial.

Patients with a history of autoimmune disease or receiving systemic immunosuppression were excluded from the trial. Peripheral blood for TCR sequencing was drawn from every dose cohort at baseline, at cycle 4 day 1 and at cycle 7 day 1. The samples were drawn from a first-in-human, open-label, multicenter phase I dose-escalation trial of ivuxolimab. Adults with locally advanced or metastatic melanoma, renal cell carcinoma, hepatocellular carcinoma or head and neck squamous cell carcinoma were enrolled in the trial. Before TCR sequencing, CD4+ T cells and CD8+ T cells from peripheral blood were sorted into separate populations. Genomic DNA was isolated from the sorted cells so that the TCRbeta CDR3 region could be sequenced. The immunoSEQ Assay was used for sequencing of TCRbeta CDR3 regions. This immuneACCESS table, as held by TCRdb, lists in-frame sequences with V and J called but not all clones. Of the missing ones, under half trace to an unresolved V gene in checked studies; the others have no known cause. The sample contains 77,000 or so clones, 90% of them found a single time. About 1.8% of the sample lies in the top ten.

Via the germline V gene, CDR1 is KGHSH and CDR2 LQKENI. Including the terminal cysteine and phenylalanine, the CDR3 comprises 15 residues. Only the CDR3 portion is preserved as DNA: 45 bases, with reading frame beginning at the first base. Relative to germline, V is missing 1 base and J is missing 6 bases, with 3 bases of the junction outside any gene match. In the case of this clone: Its antigen is currently not known. No per-base quality is available; no much larger clone lies one base away.

General findings and caveats noted by the study authors: At doses from 0.1 to 3.0 mg/kg, clonal expansion was seen in both CD4+ and CD8+ blood T cells between baseline and week 6. Low levels of normalized T-cell clonal expansion were also seen in some patients who did not respond. In the 0.1-3.0 mg/kg groups, partial responders were among the patients with the lowest normalized peripheral clonal expansion, particularly in CD8+ T cells. After ivuxolimab, CD8+ T cells had more expanded clones than CD4+ T cells on average. The antigen specificity of the clonally expanded peripheral T cells was not determined.

The source was CD4+ or CD8+ T cells sorted from blood, collected in a trial of the OX40 agonist ivuxolimab. The source of this sequence is an adult with an advanced solid tumor such as melanoma, head and neck, liver or kidney cancer. The receptor chain draws on TRBV18 and TRBJ1-4; the junction holds 9 bases that match TRBD1. The nucleotides are TGTGCCAGCTCACCACGAAGGACAGGGGATGAAAAACTGTTTTTT. Protein translation: CASSPRRTGDEKLFF.